The 21 T cell receptor beta chains reported below all come from one sample, sequenced in a study of cytomegalovirus exposure and HLA in healthy donors (TCRdb year 2017). Libraries were prepared through the immunoSEQ multiplex PCR assay. For the multiplex PCR, a mixture combining 60 forward primers for TCR Vbeta segments and 13 reverse primers for TCR Jbeta segments was used. TCRdb's version of the immuneACCESS table is confined to in-frame rearrangements and falls short of the full clone set. An unresolved V gene accounts for under half of the shortfall where checked; the remainder is of unknown origin. Present in this sample are 200,000 to 250,000 clones, 80% to 85% of which were seen just once. More than 0.6% of the sample is taken by the ten largest. Sequenced sample: PBMCs. The receptors originated from a boy between 2 and 10 years old in good health and CMV-seronegative.

The chain carries TRBV5-8 and TRBJ1-3; maybe TRBD1 (5 bases). Trimming took 0 bases from V and 0 from J, leaving 10 bases between them. The CDR3 consists of 16 residues. The germline V gene has CDR1 SGHTS and CDR2 YDEGEE. The DNA of the CDR3 is TGTGCCAGCAGCTTGGCAGGGTCCAACTCTGGAAACACCATATATTTT. As protein: CASSLAGSNSGNTIYF.

CDR3 in amino acids: CASSPETGKNSPLHF. CDR3 DNA sequence: TGTGCCAGCAGCCCCGAGACAGGCAAAAATTCACCCCTCCACTTT. The rearrangement joins TRBV5-4 to TRBJ1-6, with D possibly TRBD1 on 6 matching bases. V was shortened by 4 bases and J by 7 bases, with 15 bases between the two germline ends. The germline V gene has CDR1 SGHNT and CDR2 YYREEE (reference sequence). The CDR3 consists of 15 residues. Complete variable domain (other parts from reference TRBV5-4 and TRBJ1-6): ETGVTQSPTHLIKTRGQQVTLRCSSQSGHNTVSWYQQALGQGPQFIFQYYREEENGRGNFPPRFSGLQFPNYSSELNVNALELDDSALYLCASSPETGKNSPLHFGNGTRLTVT.

The gene calls are TRBV7-8 and TRBJ2-5, with 11 positions matching TRBD1. This CDR3 is 16 amino acids long. CDR1 and CDR2 (germline): SGHVS, FQNEAQ. The V gene end was trimmed by 2 bases and the J gene end by 5 bases; junction bases not matched to a gene: 7. Written as DNA, the CDR3 is TGTGCCAGCAGCTTAACGGGGACAGGGGGATGGGAGACCCAGTACTTC. Residues: CASSLTGTGGWETQYF.

This chain joins TRBV6-6 and TRBJ2-1, with D possibly matching TRBD1 (6 bases). The length of the CDR3 is 12 residues. The germline CDR1 and CDR2 sequences are MNHNY and SVGAGI (reference sequence). Trimming took 6 bases from V and 4 from J, leaving 7 bases between them. CDR3 protein: CASSQGYNEQFF. CDR3 sequence (DNA): TGTGCCAGCAGCCAGGGGTACAATGAGCAGTTCTTC.

This clone was counted only a few times. The rearrangement joins TRBV5-1 to TRBJ1-1, with 7 bases lining up with TRBD1. The trim removed 3 bases at V and 1 base at J, leaving 3 bases unmatched. Germline V gene sequence: CDR1 SGHRS, CDR2 YFSETQ. The CDR3 spans 14 residues. CDR3 nucleotide sequence: TGCGCCAGCAGCTCGGGACAGCAGAACACTGAAGCTTTCTTT. Its protein is CASSSGQQNTEAFF.

Only a few counts were recorded for this clone. J is TRBJ1-4 and V is TRBV2; D uncertain. Trimming cost V 3 bases and J 2 bases, with 7 bases left between them. The CDR3 runs 14 residues. Germline CDR1 reads SNHLY; CDR2 reads FYNNEI. CDR3 sequence: CASSETRTNEKLFF. The DNA for the CDR3 is TGTGCCAGCAGTGAGACGCGGACTAATGAAAAACTGTTTTTT.

The chain is built from TRBV6-6 and TRBJ2-3; 7 bases fit TRBD2. CDR3 length: 14 amino acids. The V and J ends lost 7 bases and 2 bases, in that order; junction bases with no gene match: 6. Germline V CDR1 and CDR2: MNHNY, SVGAGI (reference sequence). In nucleotides, the CDR3 is TGTGCCAGCAACGCCCTAGCGGTCACAGATACGCAGTATTTT. Residues: CASNALAVTDTQYF.

V gene TRBV13 combines with J gene TRBJ2-5, with TRBD2 matching 7 bases. The better agreement between TRBJ2-7 and the DNA end casts doubt on the J call. Germline lookup yields CDR1 PRHDT and CDR2 FYEKMQ (reference sequence). The CDR3 is 16 residues long. The CDR3 loop reads CASSQEGREPSYEQYF. The CDR3 DNA is TGTGCCAGCAGCCAGGAGGGGCGGGAGCCCTCCTACGAGCAGTACTTC.

A remark on this clone: The junction departs from the called germline gene at one end, perhaps through a read error. In DNA form, the CDR3 reads TGTGCCAGCAGGTTTAGCGGGAACTCCTACAATGGGCAGTTCTTC. Translation gives CASRFSGNSYNGQFF. The J gene is TRBJ2-1, the V gene TRBV6-5, with TRBD2 matching over 8 bases. CDR1 is MNHEY and CDR2 is SVGAGI in the germline V gene. This CDR3 is built from 15 residues.

This chain uses TRBV11-2 with TRBJ2-7, with 10 bases that match TRBD1. Trimming cost V 5 bases and J 9 bases; bases outside gene matches: 10. Germline assignment: CDR1 SGHAT and CDR2 FQNNGV. The CDR3 has 14 amino acids. This CDR3 reads CASSNQGQGSGQYF. The CDR3 DNA follows: TGTGCCAGCAGCAATCAGGGACAGGGGAGTGGGCAGTACTTC. The whole variable domain, filled in from reference TRBV11-2 and TRBJ2-7, reads EAGVAQSPRYKIIEKRQSVAFWCNPISGHATLYWYQQILGQGPKLLIQFQNNGVVDDSQLPKDRFSAERLKGVDSTLKIQPAKLEDSAVYLCASSNQGQGSGQYFGPGTRLTVT.

The chain recombines TRBV18 with TRBJ2-4, with D unresolved. Trimming pared 2 bases from V and 1 base from J, leaving 6 bases between. Looked up from germline, CDR1 is KGHSH and CDR2 is LQKENI. The CDR3 sequence is 14 residues long. CDR3 bases: TGTGCCAGCTCACCAGCCGCGGCCAAAAACATTCAGTACTTC. Its protein is CASSPAAAKNIQYF.

The chain uses TRBV29-1 and TRBJ2-1; 7 bases are a match to TRBD2. Trimming cost V 4 bases and J 4 bases; bases outside gene matches: 7. This CDR3 has 14 residues. Germline V gene sequence: CDR1 SQVTM, CDR2 ANQGSEA. CDR3 in DNA: TGCAGCGTTGGCAATAGGCGGGGGTACAATGAGCAGTTCTTC. Its protein is CSVGNRRGYNEQFF.

The genes are TRBV19 and TRBJ2-1; no definite D call. V lost 3 bases, J lost 6 bases, and 15 bases lay in between. This CDR3 region has 15 residues. CDR1 is LNHDA, CDR2 SQIVND, per germline (reference sequence). Written as DNA, the CDR3 is TGTGCCAGTAGTATCGTGGGTTCCCGCGGCAATGAGCAGTTCTTC. Its translation: CASSIVGSRGNEQFF.

The rearrangement uses TRBV9 and TRBJ2-7; 9 bases align to TRBD1. The CDR3 spans 15 residues. Germline loops: CDR1 SGDLS, CDR2 YYNGEE. J gave up 5 bases and V 0 bases, and 6 bases lay outside the gene matches. The CDR3 coding sequence is TGTGCCAGCAGCGTAGTGCGGGACAGGGTAGACGAGCAGTACTTC. The encoded protein is CASSVVRDRVDEQYF.

V gene TRBV5-4 combines with J gene TRBJ2-5; perhaps TRBD2 as D (6 bases). The CDR3 is made up of 14 amino acids. Trimming left V 4 bases short and J 2 bases short, with 12 bases between. From germline, CDR1 is SGHNT and CDR2 YYREEE (reference sequence). CDR3 in amino acids: CASSLLAPQETQYF. Here the CDR3 DNA reads TGTGCCAGCAGCCTTCTAGCGCCGCAAGAGACCCAGTACTTC.

This sequence joins TRBV2 and TRBJ1-6, with a tentative D call TRBD1 (6 bases). V lost 6 bases and J lost 7, with 10 bases in between. This CDR3 spans 13 amino acids. The V gene's germline CDR1 is SNHLY and CDR2 FYNNEI. CDR3 DNA: TGTGCCAGCAGCCCCGACAGGAATTCACCCCTCCACTTT. Encoded protein: CASSPDRNSPLHF.

This clone occurred a few times. The chain is built from TRBV6-1 and TRBJ1-2; possibly TRBD1 for D (6 bases). From germline, CDR1 is MNHNS and CDR2 SASEGT. The CDR3 totals 10 residues. The CDR3 region is CAEGEYGYTF. For the CDR3, the DNA is TGTGCAGAGGGGGAGTATGGCTACACCTTC.

The J gene is TRBJ1-1, the V gene TRBV5-6, with 10 bases fitting TRBD1. The CDR3 contains 14 residues. With V trimmed by 4 bases and J by 3 bases, 3 bases remained unmatched. Germline V CDR1 and CDR2: SGHDT, YYEEEE. This CDR3 reads CASSRGTGDTEAFF. CDR3 DNA: TGTGCCAGCAGCCGGGGGACAGGGGACACTGAAGCTTTCTTT.

The chain recombines TRBV28 with TRBJ2-5; tentatively, D is TRBD2 (5 bases). Per the germline V gene, CDR1 is MDHEN and CDR2 is SYDVKM. V lost 5 bases to trimming and J lost 3 bases, with 13 bases between them. The CDR3 is made up of 14 amino acids. The CDR3 reads CASSDGDYKETQYF. The CDR3 bases are TGTGCCAGCAGTGATGGAGACTACAAAGAGACCCAGTACTTC. The full variable domain, completed using reference TRBV28 and TRBJ2-5, is DVKVTQSSRYLVKRTGEKVFLECVQDMDHENMFWYRQDPGLGLRLIYFSYDVKMKEKGDIPEGYSVSREKKERFSLILESASTNQTSMYLCASSDGDYKETQYFGPGTRLLVL.

V and J are TRBV7-9 and TRBJ2-1, with D uncertain. The germline V gene has CDR1 SEHNR and CDR2 FQNEAQ (reference sequence). The V end was cut by 5 bases, the J end by 9 bases, with 20 bases between. The CDR3 has 15 amino acids. CDR3 sequence (DNA): TGTGCCAGCAGCCACCTAATCGGTACTCTTGGTGAGCAGTTCTTC. This translates into CASSHLIGTLGEQFF.

This chain joins TRBV30 and TRBJ1-4; D gene ambiguous. The V gene lost 3 bases and the J gene lost 7 bases, with 15 bases spanning the gap. The CDR3 consists of 14 residues. The germline V gene encodes CDR1 GTSNPN and CDR2 SVGIG (reference sequence). In DNA form, the CDR3 reads TGTGCCTGGAGATCGGTAGCGACGGGTGAAAAACTGTTTTTT. This encodes CAWRSVATGEKLFF. Using reference TRBV30 and TRBJ1-4 for the parts outside the CDR3, the full variable domain is SQTIHQWPATLVQPVGSPLSLECTVEGTSNPNLYWYRQAAGRGLQLLFYSVGIGQISSEVPQNLSASRPQDRQFILSSKKLLLSDSGFYLCAWRSVATGEKLFFGSGTQLSVL.